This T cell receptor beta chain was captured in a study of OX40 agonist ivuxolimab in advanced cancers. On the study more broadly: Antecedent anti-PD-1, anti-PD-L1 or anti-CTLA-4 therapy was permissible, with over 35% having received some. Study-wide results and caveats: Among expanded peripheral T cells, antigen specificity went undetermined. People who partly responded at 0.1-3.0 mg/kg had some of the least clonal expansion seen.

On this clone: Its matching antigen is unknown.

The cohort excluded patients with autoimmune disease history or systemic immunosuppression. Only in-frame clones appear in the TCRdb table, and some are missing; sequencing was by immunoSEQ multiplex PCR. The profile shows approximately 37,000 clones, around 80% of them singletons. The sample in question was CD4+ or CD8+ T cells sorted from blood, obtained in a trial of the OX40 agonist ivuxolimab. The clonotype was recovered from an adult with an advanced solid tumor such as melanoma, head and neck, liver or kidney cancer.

The CDR3 DNA sequence: TGTGCTAGTGGCCCGGGACAGGGGCAGGTCGGGGAGCTGTTTTTT. Its translation is CASGPGQGQVGELFF. V and J are TRBV12-5 and TRBJ2-2; 10 bases align to TRBD1. The CDR3 has 15 amino acids. CDR1 and CDR2 (germline): LGHNT, FRNRAP. V dropped 6 bases and J dropped 7; count of bases not matched to a gene: 8.